What follows are 20 T cell receptor beta chains derived from one specimen sequenced in a study of identical twins (dated by TCRdb to 2016 to 2018). The method behind the library was 5' RACE. Sequenced using an Illumina HiSeq 2000. Using fastp at Q25 and MiXCR, TCRdb reprocessed the public reads and kept productive beta chains. Every CDR3 protein is listed once, alongside the most common genes and DNA of its rows. A total of some 900,000 distinct CDR3 sequences appear in this sample, about 12% of them only once. The ten largest clones add up to roughly 1.5% of the sample. The data also belong to a second study, concerning yellow fever vaccine responses in identical twins.

The sequencing input was PBMCs. These receptors all come from a woman in her late teens or twenties in good health.

The CDR3 DNA reads as TGTGCCAGCAGCGTCAGCGGGGGTTTGAAGACCCAGTACTTC. This translates into CASSVSGGLKTQYF. The chain has TRBV28 and TRBJ2-5; 8 bases line up with TRBD2. Trimming at V came to 6 bases and at J to 6 bases, leaving 9 bases not matched to a gene. Germline CDR1 reads MDHEN; CDR2 reads SYDVKM. The CDR3 loop spans 14 amino acids.

This clonotype has a handful of counts. The gene calls are TRBV14 and TRBJ2-1, with a possible D match to TRBD2 (5 bases). With 2 bases removed from V and 8 bases from J, the gap between germline ends came to 25 bases. In germline, CDR1 is SGHDN, CDR2 FVKESK. The CDR3 contains 18 residues. CDR3 protein: CASSQPTGFRPDLDEQFF. The DNA of the CDR3 is TGTGCCAGCAGCCAACCGACGGGGTTTCGGCCAGATCTCGATGAGCAGTTCTTC.

The rearrangement uses TRBV15 and TRBJ2-5, with TRBD2 as a possible D gene (5 bases). Trimming took 0 bases from V and 3 from J, leaving 5 bases between them. Germline lookup yields CDR1 LNHNV and CDR2 YYDKDF (reference sequence). This CDR3 is 13 amino acids long. DNA of the CDR3: TGTGCCACCAGCAGAGACGGGAAAGAGACCCAGTACTTC. It specifies CATSRDGKETQYF.

This chain's CDR3 is CATSREGLARETQYF. As DNA, the CDR3 is TGTGCCACCAGCAGAGAGGGACTAGCAAGGGAGACCCAGTACTTC. V is TRBV15 and J is TRBJ2-5, with 9 positions matching TRBD2. The germline gives CDR1 LNHNV, CDR2 YYDKDF (reference sequence). J lost 5 bases, V lost 0 bases, and 4 bases had no gene match. This CDR3 region has 15 residues.

The chain recombines TRBV2 with TRBJ1-6; TRBD1 is a possible D gene (5 bases). Germline V gives CDR1 SNHLY, CDR2 FYNNEI. The CDR3 spans 14 residues. CDR3 in DNA: TGTGCGGGGGGGATGGACTCCTATAATTCACCCCTCCACTTT. The encoded protein is CAGGMDSYNSPLHF.

This clonotype was observed many times. V usage is TRBV3-1 and J usage is TRBJ1-6; D is perhaps TRBD1 (5 bases). Germline CDR1 is LGHDT and CDR2 is YNNKEL (reference sequence). The CDR3 consists of 15 residues. V gave up 6 bases and J gave up 7 bases, with 16 bases separating them. This CDR3 is CASSQGRHSNSPLHF. The CDR3 DNA reads TGTGCCAGCAGTCAGGGACGGCACAGCAATTCACCCCTCCACTTT.

About this clonotype itself: It is likely a read error: a sequence one base away is far more abundant. The chain joins TRBV12-3 or TRBV12-4 to TRBJ2-1; TRBD2 matches at 11 bases. This CDR3 comprises 15 residues. CDR3 DNA sequence: TGTGCCAGCAGTTCCGGGACTAGCGGTTACAGTGAGCAGTTCTTC. Translation gives CASSSGTSGYSEQFF.

This clonotype appeared a few times. The chain joins TRBV12-5 to TRBJ2-1, with D tentatively TRBD1 (5 bases). The CDR3 runs 14 residues. Germline V lookup: CDR1 LGHNT, CDR2 FRNRAP. CDR3: CASTASPAYNEQFF. The CDR3 DNA reads as TGTGCCTCGACAGCTTCCCCGGCCTACAATGAGCAGTTCTTC.

This clonotype has more than one count but fewer than ten. The chain employs TRBV12-3 or TRBV12-4 and TRBJ2-3; D assignment may be TRBD1 or TRBD2 (6 bases each). This CDR3 has 15 residues. The ends were cut back, 5 bases at V and 6 bases at J, with 18 bases in the middle. The chain's CDR3 is CASSARGGGADTQYF. The CDR3 nucleotides are TGTGCCAGCAGTGCCAGGGGAGGTGGGGCGGATACGCAGTATTTT.

The rearrangement links TRBV11-2 to TRBJ2-3; D unclear. Trimming cost V 5 bases and J 2 bases, with 14 bases left between them. The CDR3 runs 15 residues. The germline V gene has CDR1 SGHAT and CDR2 FQNNGV. CDR3 coding DNA: TGTGCCAGCAGCCCAATGCTTGATTTCACAGATACGCAGTATTTT. This gives the protein CASSPMLDFTDTQYF.

A few counts support this clonotype. The chain employs TRBV18 and TRBJ1-5; D perhaps matches TRBD1 (6 bases). V dropped 5 bases and J dropped 7 bases, with 12 bases sitting between them. The length of the CDR3 is 13 residues. CDR1 and CDR2 from the germline V gene are KGHSH and LQKENI. The CDR3 region has the DNA TGTGCCAGCTCAAGGACAGTCGGACAGCCCCAGCATTTT. It translates to CASSRTVGQPQHF.

This clonotype has ten or more counts. The gene calls are TRBV4-1 and TRBJ2-1; 7 nucleotides agree with TRBD2. The V gene's germline CDR1 is MGHRA and CDR2 YSYEKL. This CDR3 region has 16 residues. V dropped 3 bases and J dropped 4; count of bases not matched to a gene: 9. For the CDR3, the DNA is TGCGCCAGCAGCCACACTGCGACAGCGGGATACAATGAGCAGTTCTTC. Protein: CASSHTATAGYNEQFF.

Ten or more counts support this clonotype. J is TRBJ1-1 and V is TRBV12-3 or TRBV12-4; the D gene is possibly TRBD1 (5 bases). Trimming pared 3 bases from V and 1 base from J, leaving 9 bases between. This CDR3 contains 14 residues. The CDR3 nucleotides are TGTGCCAGCAGTTTCGGGGCCCGGAACACTGAAGCTTTCTTT. Protein product: CASSFGARNTEAFF.

The V call is TRBV28, the J call TRBJ1-1, with D maybe TRBD1 (5 bases). CDR3 length: 15 residues. Germline lookup yields CDR1 MDHEN and CDR2 SYDVKM. Between the trimmed V and J ends, which lost 5 bases and 1 base, there was a span of 14 bases. The CDR3, as DNA: TGTGCCAGCAGTCGTACCCGACAGAGGAACACTGAAGCTTTCTTT. Translated, it gives CASSRTRQRNTEAFF. The variable domain in full, with the rest retrieved from reference TRBV28 and TRBJ1-1, is DVKVTQSSRYLVKRTGEKVFLECVQDMDHENMFWYRQDPGLGLRLIYFSYDVKMKEKGDIPEGYSVSREKKERFSLILESASTNQTSMYLCASSRTRQRNTEAFFGQGTRLTVV.

Many counts were recorded for this clonotype. The chain uses TRBV9 and TRBJ2-1; D not certain. Germline V gene sequence: CDR1 SGDLS, CDR2 YYNGEE. The CDR3 totals 11 residues. Trimming took off 5 bases at V and 3 bases at J, with 3 bases between the two ends. CDR3 bases: TGTGCCAGCAGTGGCTACAATGAGCAGTTCTTC. This gives the protein CASSGYNEQFF.

This clonotype occurred a few times. The CDR3 nucleotides are TGTGCCAGCAGTTTAGGGGGGACCTTCTCTGGAAACACCATATATTTT. Translation gives CASSLGGTFSGNTIYF. This rearrangement joins TRBV28 to TRBJ1-3; possible D gene TRBD1, 5 bases. This CDR3 spans 16 amino acids. Trimming cost V 2 bases and J 0 bases, with 11 bases left between them. Germline loops: CDR1 MDHEN, CDR2 SYDVKM.

This clonotype has more than one count but fewer than ten. The chain is built from TRBV5-6 and TRBJ2-3; TRBD2 agrees at 14 bases. Germline V lookup: CDR1 SGHDT, CDR2 YYEEEE. The CDR3 runs to 17 residues. The V segment lost 4 bases and the J segment 2 bases; nucleotides outside the gene matches: 6. CDR3 sequence reads: CASSRETSGGVTDTQYF. The CDR3 coding sequence is TGTGCCAGCAGCCGAGAGACTAGCGGGGGGGTCACAGATACGCAGTATTTT. Full variable domain (outside the CDR3, taken from reference TRBV5-6 and TRBJ2-3): DAGVTQSPTHLIKTRGQQVTLRCSPKSGHDTVSWYQQALGQGPQFIFQYYEEEERQRGNFPDRFSGHQFPNYSSELNVNALLLGDSALYLCASSRETSGGVTDTQYFGPGTRLTVL.

This clonotype was seen a few times. This CDR3 is CAGGQGNDNSPLHF. The DNA of the CDR3 is TGTGCCGGCGGACAGGGCAACGATAATTCACCCCTCCACTTT. This rearrangement joins TRBV2 to TRBJ1-6, with TRBD1 identical over 8 bases. Germline assignment: CDR1 SNHLY and CDR2 FYNNEI. This CDR3 region has 14 residues. Losses at the gene ends were 11 bases for V and 5 bases for J; bases not matched to a gene: 8.

The rearrangement links TRBV5-3 to TRBJ2-1, with D tentatively TRBD1 (5 bases). TRBV5-3 is reported as an ORF; its role is uncertain. Between the trimmed V and J ends, which lost 9 bases and 5 bases, there was a span of 21 bases. The CDR3 contains 15 residues. CDR3 sequence reads: CAIGPGHMTNNEQFF. The CDR3 nucleotides are TGTGCCATCGGACCCGGACACATGACCAACAATGAGCAGTTCTTC.

The rearrangement uses TRBV7-2 and TRBJ2-7, with 8 nucleotides matching TRBD1. Unmatched junction bases numbered 9, after V lost 5 bases and J lost 3 bases. Germline loops: CDR1 SGHTA, CDR2 FQGNSA. CDR3 length: 15 residues. In nucleotides, the CDR3 is TGTGCCAGCAGCCCCCGGACAGGGACTTTCTACGAGCAGTACTTC. Protein: CASSPRTGTFYEQYF.